Included here is one TCR beta chain sequence, with context. Assay: immunoSEQ multiplex PCR; the TCRdb copy retains only in-frame clones and omits some. This table has more than 350,000 clones, more than 80% appearing once. These data come from a study of blood T cell repertoires in COVID-19. Looking at the study overall: PBMCs, B-cell-depleted T cells, or T cells provided the cDNA or gDNA that made up the material.

The CDR3 is 17 residues long. Germline assignment: CDR1 MNHEY and CDR2 SMNVEV (reference sequence). V lost 4 bases and J lost 8; bases outside the gene matches: 19. This receptor was obtained from a woman in her twenties or thirties with COVID-19, enrolled during active disease. This chain joins TRBV27 and TRBJ1-2, with 7 bases that match TRBD1. Sequencing used peripheral blood. CDR3 region: CASSSSTRTGLLGGYTF. CDR3 bases: TGTGCCAGCAGTTCCTCCACCCGGACAGGTCTTCTTGGCGGCTACACCTTC.